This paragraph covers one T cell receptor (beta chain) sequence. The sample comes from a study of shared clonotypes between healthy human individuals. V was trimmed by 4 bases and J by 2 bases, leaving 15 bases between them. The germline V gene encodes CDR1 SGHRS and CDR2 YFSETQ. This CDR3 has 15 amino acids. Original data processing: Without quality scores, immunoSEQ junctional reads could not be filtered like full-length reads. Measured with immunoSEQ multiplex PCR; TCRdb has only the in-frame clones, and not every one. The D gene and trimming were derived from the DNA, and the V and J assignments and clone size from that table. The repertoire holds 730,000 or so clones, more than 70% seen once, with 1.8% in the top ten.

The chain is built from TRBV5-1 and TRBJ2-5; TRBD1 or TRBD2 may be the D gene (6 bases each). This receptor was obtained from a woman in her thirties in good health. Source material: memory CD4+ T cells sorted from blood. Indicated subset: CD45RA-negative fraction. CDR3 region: CASSHTGAGQETQYF. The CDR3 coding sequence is TGCGCCAGCAGCCACACGGGGGCAGGTCAAGAGACCCAGTACTTC. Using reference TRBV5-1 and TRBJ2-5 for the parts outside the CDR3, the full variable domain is KAGVTQTPRYLIKTRGQQVTLSCSPISGHRSVSWYQQTPGQGLQFLFEYFSETQRNKGNFPGRFSGRQFSNSRSEMNVSTLELGDSALYLCASSHTGAGQETQYFGPGTRLLVL.